These T cell receptor beta chains were read from a single sample in a study of molecular identifiers for immune sequencing clone quantification. TCRdb re-called the PCR reads with MiXCR, one entry per CDR3 protein. The data hold about 97,000 distinct CDR3 sequences, with about 32% observed a single time. The sample comprised naive CD8+ T cells from blood, with Jurkat cell RNA spiked in. The receptors stem from a human donor in good health. Some libraries in this study had Jurkat cell RNA spiked in. Each CDR3 is given with its conserved first and last residue. A D gene is named only where the DNA matches it firmly. The size entry is marked missing in some rows and otherwise reads once, few, many or a size class.

>TRBJ2-4|TRBV6-5|.|14|.
CASGDKLAKNIQYF
TGTGCCAGCGGGGACAAACTAGCCAAAAACATTCAGTACTTC
>TRBJ1-5|TRBV6-5|few|13|.
CASSYVINQPQHF
TGTGCCAGCAGTTACGTAATAAATCAGCCCCAGCATTTT
>TRBJ1-5|TRBV28|many|15|.
CASASSRVPNQPQHF
TGTGCCAGCGCCAGTTCCCGGGTTCCCAATCAGCCCCAGCATTTT
>TRBJ2-5|TRBV21-1|few|16|.
CASPLQGASPKETQYF
TGTGCCAGTCCCTTACAGGGGGCTTCGCCAAAAGAGACCCAGTACTTC
>TRBJ2-5|TRBV10-3|few|15|.
CAISESLRVQETQYF
TGTGCCATCAGTGAGTCATTGAGGGTCCAAGAGACCCAGTACTTC
>TRBJ2-1|TRBV5-1|.|14|.
CASTSGNPYNEQFF
TGCGCCAGCACCTCCGGGAACCCCTACAATGAGCAGTTCTTC
>TRBJ2-5|TRBV29-1|many|11|.
CSVRHQETQYF
TGCAGCGTTCGGCACCAAGAGACCCAGTACTTC
>TRBJ2-1|TRBV4-3|few|18|TRBD2
CASSQGASGRVGYNEQFF
TGCGCCAGCAGCCAAGGGGCTAGCGGGAGGGTGGGTTACAATGAGCAGTTCTTC
>TRBJ2-3|TRBV28|many|16|TRBD2
CASSPVAGGPTDTQYF
TGTGCCAGCAGCCCCGTAGCGGGAGGGCCAACAGATACGCAGTATTTT
>TRBJ2-7|TRBV7-2|.|13|.
CASSPLYSYEQYF
TGTGCCAGCAGCCCACTCTACTCCTACGAGCAGTACTTC
>TRBJ1-1|TRBV4-3|.|15|TRBD1
CACSQGVQGVTEAFF
TGCGCCTGCAGCCAAGGCGTACAGGGGGTGACTGAAGCTTTCTTT
>TRBJ1-2|TRBV20-1|.|13|.
CSASLGRGYGYTF
TGCAGTGCGAGTCTGGGCCGAGGGTATGGCTACACCTTC
>TRBJ2-7|TRBV28|many|12|.
CASNPQGGEQYF
TGTGCCAGCAACCCCCAGGGGGGGGAGCAGTACTTC
>TRBJ2-5|TRBV6-5|.|16|TRBD2
CASIHGPSGSPATQYF
TGTGCCAGCATTCACGGCCCTAGCGGGAGCCCAGCGACCCAGTACTTC
>TRBJ2-5|TRBV14|few|16|.
CASSQWVASPSETQYF
TGTGCCAGCAGCCAATGGGTCGCCTCCCCTTCCGAGACCCAGTACTTC
>TRBJ2-7|TRBV20-1|.|14|.
CSARVHPPRDEQYF
TGCAGTGCTAGAGTGCACCCCCCTAGAGACGAGCAGTACTTC
>TRBJ1-5|TRBV27|many|14|.
CASSLGPANQPQHF
TGTGCCAGCAGTTTAGGGCCAGCTAATCAGCCCCAGCATTTT
>TRBJ2-7|TRBV28|once|15|.
CAGSLEQFNTYEQYF
TGTGCCGGCAGTTTGGAACAGTTTAACACCTACGAGCAGTACTTC
>TRBJ2-3|TRBV20-1|many|11|.
CSVPGTDTQYF
TGCAGTGTGCCGGGCACAGATACGCAGTATTTT
>TRBJ2-7|TRBV13|.|15|TRBD1
CASSPTGQGLYEQYF
TGTGCCAGCAGCCCAACGGGACAGGGGCTCTACGAGCAGTACTTC
>TRBJ2-6|TRBV20-1|many|14|.
CSARLGSGANVLTF
TGCAGTGCTAGATTGGGATCTGGGGCCAACGTCCTGACTTTC
>TRBJ2-3|TRBV18|once|13|.
CASSPPEGDTQYF
TGTGCCAGCTCACCACCGGAGGGGGATACGCAGTATTTT
>TRBJ2-3|TRBV28|.|13|.
CASKNQGTDTLYF
TGTGCCAGCAAAAACCAGGGCACAGATACGCTGTATTTT
>TRBJ2-5|TRBV28|.|13|TRBD1
CASSRQGQETQYF
TGTGCCAGCAGTCGACAGGGCCAAGAGACCCAGTACTTC
>TRBJ1-5|TRBV5-5|few|15|TRBD1
CASSSGQGSNQPQHF
TGTGCCAGCAGCTCGGGACAGGGTAGCAATCAGCCCCAGCATTTT
>TRBJ2-7|TRBV5-6|.|13|TRBD2
CASSSRLASEQYF
TGTGCCAGCAGCTCCCGACTAGCTAGCGAGCAGTACTTC
>TRBJ2-1|TRBV2|few|18|TRBD2
CASSPGMGTSGTYNEQFF
TGTGCCAGCAGTCCCGGGATGGGAACTAGCGGGACGTACAATGAGCAGTTCTTC
>TRBJ2-5|TRBV5-6|few|12|.
CASSLAVETQYF
TGTGCCAGCAGCTTGGCCGTGGAGACCCAGTACTTC
>TRBJ2-3|TRBV11-2|.|14|.
CASSLDSGTETQYF
TGTGCCAGCAGCTTAGATTCAGGCACAGAAACGCAGTATTTT
>TRBJ2-7|TRBV7-8|.|17|TRBD2
CASSLEGLAGLTYEQYF
TGTGCCAGCAGCTTGGAAGGACTAGCGGGCCTAACCTACGAGCAGTACTTC
>TRBJ2-7|TRBV7-2|few|15|.
CASSVTGSTMGEQYF
TGTGCCAGCAGCGTAACAGGGTCCACCATGGGCGAGCAGTACTTC
>TRBJ2-3|TRBV5-6|.|15|.
CASSFGTTGTDTQYF
TGTGCCAGCAGCTTCGGGACAACAGGCACAGATACGCAGTATTTT
>TRBJ2-6|TRBV10-2|.|18|TRBD2
CASRAWTSGSSGANVLTF
TGCGCCAGCAGAGCTTGGACTAGCGGGAGCTCTGGGGCCAACGTCCTGACTTTC
>TRBJ2-3|TRBV20-1|.|15|TRBD2
CSARDLAGGPDTQYF
TGCAGTGCTAGAGATTTGGCGGGAGGACCAGATACGCAGTATTTT
>TRBJ2-7|TRBV4-1|.|17|.
CASSQDSAGPPYNEQYF
TGCGCCAGCAGCCAAGATTCGGCGGGACCCCCCTACAATGAGCAGTACTTC
>TRBJ2-3|TRBV12-3/TRBV12-4|.|16|.
CASSLSGVEGTDTQYF
TGTGCCAGCAGTTTATCGGGGGTCGAAGGCACGGATACGCAGTATTTT
>TRBJ2-3|TRBV10-3|.|14|.
CAISRTESTDTQYF
TGTGCCATCAGCAGGACAGAAAGCACAGATACGCAGTATTTT
>TRBJ1-3|TRBV6-6|.|17|.
CASSGDGNPYLWNTIYF
TGTGCCAGCAGTGGAGATGGAAATCCTTACCTGTGGAACACCATATATTTT
>TRBJ1-2|TRBV6-2/TRBV6-3|.|15|.
CASSYSEASNYGYTF
TGTGCCAGCAGTTACTCAGAGGCAAGTAACTATGGCTACACCTTC
>TRBJ1-5|TRBV12-3/TRBV12-4|many|14|.
CASRIGGFNQPQHF
TGTGCCAGCAGGATTGGGGGGTTCAATCAGCCCCAGCATTTT